This T cell receptor (beta chain) was sequenced in a study of blood T cell repertoires in COVID-19. Across the whole study: Samples of COVID-19 (acute and convalescent) were obtained from the United States, Italy and Spain.

The CDR3 runs 14 residues. Germline-derived CDR1 and CDR2 are MDHEN and SYDVKM. The germline V and J ends were trimmed by 1 base and 7 bases, with 14 bases remaining between them. Authors' processing steps: By means of reference gene primer amplification, nucleated cell counts were estimated. Clones were read by immunoSEQ multiplex PCR, and TCRdb kept only the in-frame ones, dropping some. The V and J calls and clone size were taken over from that table, and D and trimming were inferred from the DNA. The sample holds 15,000 to 25,000 clones, approximately 95% seen once. The chain has TRBV28 and TRBJ2-7; maybe TRBD1 (6 bases). The specimen sequenced was peripheral blood. The sequence derives from a woman between 45 and 60 years old with active COVID-19. The CDR3 nucleotides are TGTGCCAGCAGTTTATTTGACAGGCCTCGAGAGCAGTACTTC. It yields the protein CASSLFDRPREQYF. Drawing the rest from reference TRBV28 and TRBJ2-7, the complete variable domain is DVKVTQSSRYLVKRTGEKVFLECVQDMDHENMFWYRQDPGLGLRLIYFSYDVKMKEKGDIPEGYSVSREKKERFSLILESASTNQTSMYLCASSLFDRPREQYFGPGTRLTVT.